This record covers a single T cell receptor (beta chain). The germline V gene encodes CDR1 MNHEY and CDR2 SMNVEV (reference sequence). The CDR3 has 15 amino acids. The V gene lost 5 bases and the J gene lost 0 bases, with 13 bases spanning the gap. The record originates from a study of blood T cell repertoires in COVID-19. The wider study: Whether acute or convalescent, the COVID-19 samples came from the United States, Italy and Spain. Sample material is recorded as cDNA or gDNA derived from T cells, B-cell-depleted T cells, or PBMCs.

Original handling: For nucleated cells, counts were estimated from reference gene primer amplification. Measured with immunoSEQ multiplex PCR; TCRdb has only the in-frame clones, and not every one. The V and J calls and the clone size are those of that table, but D and trimming were determined from the DNA. The profile covers fewer than 50,000 clones, with roughly 85% appearing a single time and roughly 27% taken by the ten largest. The chain carries TRBV27 and TRBJ1-1; unclear D gene. The sample was peripheral blood. The TCR sequence derives from a man between 65 and 80 years old with acute or convalescent COVID-19. The CDR3 bases are TGTGCCAGCAGTCGCCTCGCGGGAGTGAACACTGAAGCTTTCTTT. Its translation: CASSRLAGVNTEAFF.